This T cell receptor beta chain emerged from a study of beta chain features in type 1 diabetes. Overall study results and limits: Sequencing used cDNA, and cells with high TCR expression could therefore be over-represented. VDJ junctions from type 1 diabetes patients carried fewer insertions and larger deletions. There was a moderate but significant shortening of TCRB CDR3s in all four CD4+ subsets of Type 1 diabetes patients.

As to this clone: Its target is unknown. This sample includes further DNA sequences coding for the same CDR3.

Of the isolated RNA, all was reverse transcribed, and so the sequenced material was expressed TCRB transcripts. For naive, central memory and regulatory T cell samples, reads averaged roughly 4 million. Generated by immunoSEQ multiplex PCR, the TCRdb table keeps only in-frame clones and is missing some. The top ten clones hold 0.45% to 0.55% of a sample with 160,000 or so clones, 8% to 9.5% of them seen once. Each of the sorted populations had a purity greater than 95%. Germline loops: CDR1 SGHNT, CDR2 YYREEE (reference sequence). The ends lost 0 bases at V and 6 bases at J; junction bases unmatched: 2. This CDR3 has 15 amino acids.

The TCR originated in a woman younger than 30 with type 1 diabetes. The chain joins TRBV5-4 to TRBJ2-3; TRBD2 agrees at 12 bases. Sequenced material: central memory CD4+ T cells from blood. This CDR3 is CASSLASGGADTQYF. The DNA for the CDR3 is TGTGCCAGCAGCTTGGCTAGCGGGGGGGCTGATACGCAGTATTTT.